This entry lists 23 T cell receptor beta chains sequenced from one sample in a study of CD8+ T cells in alopecia areata. This sample's treatment: oral pan-JAK inhibitor, 5-10 mg twice daily. Peripheral blood and lesional scalp punch biopsies were taken from alopecia areata patients. Extracted RNA was reverse transcribed, and the resulting cDNA served as sequencing template. The data were produced by immunoSEQ multiplex PCR, yet TCRdb's version contains in-frame clones alone and is incomplete. The sample has 10,000 to 15,000 clones; roughly 65% are singletons. Sequenced here: skin, sampled at week 4, from a patient treated with tofacitinib. These receptors originate from a human donor with alopecia areata.

The chain joins TRBV11-1 to TRBJ1-2; no definite D call. From germline, CDR1 is SGHAT and CDR2 FQDESV (reference sequence). V was shortened by 4 bases and J by 0 bases, with 6 bases between the two germline ends. CDR3 length: 13 amino acids. The CDR3 nucleotides are TGTGCCAGCAGCTCCCGGCCTAACTATGGCTACACCTTC. The encoded protein is CASSSRPNYGYTF.

Only a few counts were recorded for this clone. This chain joins TRBV6-5 and TRBJ1-4; 7 bases fit TRBD1. Germline CDR1 MNHEY, CDR2 SVGAGI. V was pared by 5 bases and J by 8 bases, with 8 bases of the junction left unmatched. This CDR3 region has 14 residues. CDR3: CASSPRGKNEKLFF. The CDR3 nucleotides read TGTGCCAGCAGTCCCAGGGGGAAGAACGAAAAACTGTTTTTT.

The chain combines TRBV5-1 with TRBJ2-7; 7 positions agree with TRBD1. Germline values: CDR1 SGHRS, CDR2 YFSETQ. The CDR3 runs to 13 residues. Germline trimming cut 5 bases from V and 1 base from J; bases unmatched to any gene: 3. For the CDR3, the DNA is TGCGCCAGCAGGAGGGGGCAATCCTACGAGCAGTACTTC. The encoded protein is CASRRGQSYEQYF.

V gene TRBV5-1 combines with J gene TRBJ2-5; possible D gene TRBD2, 5 bases. The CDR3 has 14 residues. Germline assignment: CDR1 SGHRS and CDR2 YFSETQ. The V and J ends lost 0 bases and 1 base respectively, with 7 bases between them. The CDR3 region has the DNA TGCGCCAGCAGCTTGGCGGGGAGCCAAGAGACCCAGTACTTC. Encoded protein: CASSLAGSQETQYF.

This clone is a singleton in its sample. The chain has TRBV6-5 and TRBJ2-3; no reliable D call. The CDR3 covers 13 residues. The V gene lost 0 bases and the J gene lost 2 bases, with 3 bases spanning the gap. CDR1 is MNHEY, CDR2 SVGAGI, per germline. CDR3 region: CASSYSNTDTQYF. The CDR3 region has the DNA TGTGCCAGCAGTTACTCGAACACAGATACGCAGTATTTT.

V and J are TRBV7-2 and TRBJ1-6; no clear D. Germline V gene data show CDR1 as SGHTA and CDR2 as FQGNSA. Trimming stripped 3 bases from V and 7 bases from J, with 13 bases between. The CDR3 is made up of 15 amino acids. CDR3 amino acids: CASSFGRVDNSPLHF. Written as DNA, the CDR3 is TGTGCCAGCAGCTTCGGGAGGGTTGACAATTCACCCCTCCACTTT.

This clone was seen only a few times. The CDR3, as DNA: TGTGCCAGCAGCGCTGGGGACAGGGGGCGTTCACCCCTCCACTTT. Protein product: CASSAGDRGRSPLHF. The genes are TRBV13 and TRBJ1-6; TRBD1 matches 12 bases. The CDR3 totals 15 residues. The trim removed 5 bases at V and 9 bases at J, leaving 5 bases unmatched. Germline CDR1 and CDR2: PRHDT and FYEKMQ (reference sequence).

This chain links TRBV11-3 with TRBJ2-7, with 9 bases fitting TRBD2. In germline, CDR1 is SGHNT, CDR2 YENEEA. The trim removed 1 base at V and 5 bases at J, leaving 3 bases unmatched. This CDR3 region has 14 residues. CDR3 sequence (DNA): TGTGCCAGCAGCTTAGTACTAGCGGGTAACGAGCAGTACTTC. This codes for CASSLVLAGNEQYF.

The chain carries TRBV6-5 and TRBJ2-5; D call uncertain. The length of the CDR3 is 15 residues. Germline values: CDR1 MNHEY, CDR2 SVGAGI. Trimming left V 1 base short and J 1 base short, with 10 bases between. For the CDR3, the DNA is TGTGCCAGCAGTTACTTGGGAATTGGCCAAGAGACCCAGTACTTC. It yields the protein CASSYLGIGQETQYF.

The chain links TRBV10-3 to TRBJ1-2; tentatively, D is TRBD1 (6 bases). This CDR3 contains 16 residues. Germline V lookup: CDR1 ENHRY, CDR2 SYGVKD. V was trimmed by 3 bases and J by 0 bases, leaving 14 bases between them. CDR3 sequence: CAISEPRGPPNYGYTF. The CDR3 nucleotides are TGTGCCATCAGTGAACCCAGGGGCCCACCTAACTATGGCTACACCTTC.

The chain joins TRBV4-3 to TRBJ1-4; D possibly corresponds to TRBD1 (5 bases). Germline CDR1 LGHNA, CDR2 YSLEER. V was cut by 0 bases and J by 4 bases, with 15 bases left in between. The CDR3 has 17 residues. CDR3 residues: CASSQDPGGKINEKLFF. In DNA, the CDR3 is TGCGCCAGCAGCCAAGATCCGGGGGGGAAGATTAATGAAAAACTGTTTTTT.

V gene TRBV4-3 combines with J gene TRBJ2-2; unclear D gene. The CDR3 loop spans 16 amino acids. Trimming took off 0 bases at V and 3 bases at J, with 11 bases between the two ends. The germline CDR1 and CDR2 sequences are LGHNA and YSLEER. The CDR3 protein is CASSQEGRKYTGELFF. The DNA for the CDR3 is TGCGCCAGCAGCCAAGAAGGCAGGAAGTACACCGGGGAGCTGTTTTTT.

This clone was seen a few times. The CDR3 here is CASKNWPVAYNEQFF. Here the CDR3 DNA reads TGTGCCAGCAAGAACTGGCCGGTGGCCTACAATGAGCAGTTCTTC. This rearrangement joins TRBV13 to TRBJ2-1; no clear D. With 7 bases removed from V and 2 bases from J, the gap between germline ends came to 15 bases. This CDR3 has 15 amino acids. The germline gives CDR1 PRHDT, CDR2 FYEKMQ (reference sequence).

This rearrangement joins TRBV4-3 to TRBJ2-1; no definite D call. Trimming cost V 0 bases and J 9 bases, with 12 bases left between them. The CDR3 loop spans 14 amino acids. CDR1 and CDR2 from the germline V gene are LGHNA and YSLEER. The CDR3 sequence: CASSQDRQWSEQFF. The CDR3 DNA sequence: TGCGCCAGCAGCCAAGATCGTCAATGGAGTGAGCAGTTCTTC.

This clone has a single count. The chain recombines TRBV5-8 with TRBJ1-2; the D gene is possibly TRBD1 (6 bases). Trimming shortened V by 0 bases and J by 7 bases, and 10 bases separated the two germline ends. This CDR3 contains 13 residues. Germline CDR1 SGHTS, CDR2 YDEGEE. CDR3 amino acids: CASSLAGGGGYTF. The CDR3 DNA follows: TGTGCCAGCAGCTTGGCGGGGGGCGGTGGCTACACCTTC. The variable domain in full, completed from reference TRBV5-8 and TRBJ1-2, reads EAGVTQSPTHLIKTRGQQATLRCSPISGHTSVYWYQQALGLGLQFLLWYDEGEERNRGNFPPRFSGRQFPNYSSELNVNALELEDSALYLCASSLAGGGGYTFGSGTRLTVV.

Turning to this clone: The same CDR3 arises from other DNA sequences in this sample as well. The V gene is TRBV5-6, the J gene TRBJ2-7; possibly TRBD1 or TRBD2 for D (5 bases each). Looked up from germline, CDR1 is SGHDT and CDR2 is YYEEEE. This CDR3 is 15 amino acids long. Trimming removed 0 bases from V and 0 bases from J, with 10 bases in between. CDR3 nucleotide sequence: TGTGCCAGCAGCTTGGGAGGGGCAAGCTCCTACGAGCAGTACTTC. It yields the protein CASSLGGASSYEQYF.

The chain combines TRBV19 with TRBJ1-1; D perhaps matches TRBD1 (5 bases). Trimming took off 9 bases at V and 0 bases at J, with 14 bases between the two ends. Germline CDR1 reads LNHDA; CDR2 reads SQIVND (reference sequence). The CDR3 is made up of 14 amino acids. CDR3 sequence (DNA): TGTGCCAGCCGCAGGGAGAACCTGAACACTGAAGCTTTCTTT. Amino acids: CASRRENLNTEAFF.

This clone was seen a few times. The genes are TRBV5-5 and TRBJ2-3; D is possibly TRBD2 (6 bases). The CDR3 runs 16 residues. V gave up 3 bases and J gave up 2 bases, with 16 bases separating them. Per the germline V gene, CDR1 is SGHKS and CDR2 is YYEKEE (reference sequence). For the CDR3, the DNA is TGTGCCAGCAGCTGGCGGGAACTCCGGCCCACAGATACGCAGTATTTT. Its protein product is CASSWRELRPTDTQYF.

Concerning this clone: An end of the junction differs from the germline gene, which may be a read error. The chain carries TRBV6-5 and TRBJ2-5; possible D gene TRBD2, 5 bases. The CDR3 contains 14 residues. Germline V gives CDR1 MNHEY, CDR2 SVGAGI. This chain's CDR3 is CAISDQLDQETQYF. CDR3 nucleotide sequence: TGTGCCATCAGTGATCAACTAGATCAAGAGACCCAGTACTTC.

This clone has only one observation. The chain couples TRBV5-1 to TRBJ2-5; 14 nucleotides agree with TRBD2. The germline V gene encodes CDR1 SGHRS and CDR2 YFSETQ. V dropped 4 bases and J dropped 2; count of bases not matched to a gene: 4. CDR3 length: 16 residues. CDR3 sequence (DNA): TGCGCCAGCAGCCCCAGACTAGCGGGGGGGCAAGAGACCCAGTACTTC. This translates into CASSPRLAGGQETQYF.

The genes are TRBV19 and TRBJ1-5; D is uncertain. Germline V gene sequence: CDR1 LNHDA, CDR2 SQIVND (reference sequence). Trimming pared 1 base from V and 3 bases from J, leaving 7 bases between. CDR3 length: 14 residues. For the CDR3, the DNA is TGTGCCAGTAGTATAGGACACCTCAATCAGCCCCAGCATTTT. Translation gives CASSIGHLNQPQHF.

As regards this clone: Being one base from a much bigger clone, this may be a read error. This chain joins TRBV27 and TRBJ1-6; D not certain. Germline CDR1 reads MNHEY; CDR2 reads SMNVEV (reference sequence). CDR3 length: 13 amino acids. CDR3 loop: CASSIRHNSPPHF. CDR3 nucleotide sequence: TGTGCCAGCAGTATACGACACAATTCACCCCCCCACTTT.

This clone was detected only a few times. The chain uses TRBV4-3 and TRBJ2-5, with D possibly TRBD1 on 6 matching bases. In germline, CDR1 is LGHNA, CDR2 YSLEER. V gave up 1 base and J gave up 10 bases, with 16 bases separating them. This CDR3 is built from 14 residues. The CDR3 coding sequence is TGCGCCAGCAGCCAAGCTACGGGCTCAGGGGACCAGTACTTC. This sequence encodes CASSQATGSGDQYF.